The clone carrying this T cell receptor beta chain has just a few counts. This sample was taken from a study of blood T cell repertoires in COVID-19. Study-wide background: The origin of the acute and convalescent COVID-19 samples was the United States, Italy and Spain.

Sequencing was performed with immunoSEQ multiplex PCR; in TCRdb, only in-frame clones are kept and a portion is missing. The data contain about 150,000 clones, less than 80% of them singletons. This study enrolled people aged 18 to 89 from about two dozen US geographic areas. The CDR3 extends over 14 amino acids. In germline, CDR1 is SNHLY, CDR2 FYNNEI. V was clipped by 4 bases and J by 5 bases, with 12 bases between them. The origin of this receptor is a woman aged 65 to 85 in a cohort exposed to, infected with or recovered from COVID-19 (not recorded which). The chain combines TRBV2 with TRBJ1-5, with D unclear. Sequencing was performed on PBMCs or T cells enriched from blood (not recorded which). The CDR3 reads CASSVEGSDQPQHF. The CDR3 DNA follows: TGTGCCAGCAGTGTTGAAGGGAGCGATCAGCCCCAGCATTTT.